This passage covers 5 T cell receptor beta chains from one sample sequenced in a study of T cell repertoires in cytomegalovirus infection. TCRdb re-called the reads through MiXCR, storing one row per CDR3 protein. The table lists some 900,000 distinct CDR3 sequences, 30% to 35% of them singletons. No antigen is known for these receptors. The starting material was cultured CD8+ T cells from PBMCs, obtained from culture after CMV antigen stimulation. Receptors were obtained from a human donor in good health (CMV status not recorded). Some clones in this sample may be carry-over from other donors' samples.

This clonotype has more than one count but fewer than ten. The chain carries TRBV6-1 and TRBJ1-6, with D uncertain. Trimming left V 2 bases short and J 10 bases short, with 12 bases between. The germline V gene encodes CDR1 MNHNS and CDR2 SASEGT. This CDR3 has 14 residues. The CDR3 DNA is TGTGCCAGCAGTGAATTAGGTAGTGGATCACCCCTCCACTTT. This translates into CASSELGSGSPLHF.

The V and J genes are TRBV28 and TRBJ2-1, with D possibly being TRBD2 (5 bases). The germline V and J ends were trimmed by 3 bases and 0 bases, with 12 bases remaining between them. The CDR3 contains 16 residues. CDR1 MDHEN and CDR2 SYDVKM come from the germline V gene. The CDR3 DNA reads TGTGCCAGCAGTTTTCGAGGGCCGAGCTCCTACAATGAGCAGTTCTTC. Protein sequence: CASSFRGPSSYNEQFF.

This clonotype was observed many times. This chain uses TRBV7-2 with TRBJ2-2; 10 nucleotides line up with TRBD1. The CDR3 length is 17 residues. CDR1 and CDR2 (germline): SGHTA, FQGNSA. The V and J ends lost 0 bases and 4 bases, in that order; junction bases with no gene match: 5. CDR3 sequence: CASSLALGTGVTGELFF. DNA for the CDR3: TGTGCCAGCAGCTTAGCGCTTGGGACAGGGGTCACCGGGGAGCTGTTTTTT.

This clonotype has a handful of counts. The V and J genes are TRBV11-3 and TRBJ1-1, with 9 bases fitting TRBD1. Unmatched junction bases numbered 18, after V lost 1 base and J lost 6 bases. Germline CDR1 reads SGHNT; CDR2 reads YENEEA. The CDR3 runs 19 residues. The CDR3 here is CASSLGGEPGTGFFAEAFF. The CDR3 DNA reads as TGTGCCAGCAGCTTAGGAGGAGAGCCCGGGACAGGGTTTTTCGCTGAAGCTTTCTTT.

Remarks on this clonotype: A much bigger clone sits one base away, suggesting this may be a read error. The chain uses TRBV12-3 or TRBV12-4 and TRBJ2-2, with no clear D. V was pared by 7 bases and J by 0 bases, with 15 bases between. CDR3 size: 16 residues. The CDR3 spells CASNFFPATNTGELFF. The CDR3 DNA follows: TGTGCCAGCAATTTTTTCCCGGCCACGAACACCGGGGAGCTGTTTTTT.